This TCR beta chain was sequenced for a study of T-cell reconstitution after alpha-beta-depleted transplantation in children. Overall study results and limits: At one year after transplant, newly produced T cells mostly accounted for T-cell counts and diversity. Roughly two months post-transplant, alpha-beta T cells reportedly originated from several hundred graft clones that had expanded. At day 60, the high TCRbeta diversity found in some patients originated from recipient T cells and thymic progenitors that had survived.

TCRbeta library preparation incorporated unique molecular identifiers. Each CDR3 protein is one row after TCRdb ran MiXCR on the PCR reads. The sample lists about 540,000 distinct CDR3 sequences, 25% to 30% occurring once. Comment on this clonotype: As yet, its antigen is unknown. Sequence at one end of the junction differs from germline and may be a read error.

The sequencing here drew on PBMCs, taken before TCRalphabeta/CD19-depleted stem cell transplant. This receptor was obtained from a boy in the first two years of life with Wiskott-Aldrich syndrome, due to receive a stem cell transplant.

The CDR3 protein is CATSQGRRTGDYEQYF. DNA of the CDR3: TGTGCCACCAGCCAAGGTCGGAGGACAGGGGACTACGAGCAGTACTTC. J is TRBJ2-7 and V is TRBV3-1, with 9 positions matching TRBD1. This CDR3 has 16 residues. CDR1 is LGHDT, CDR2 YNNKEL, per germline (reference sequence).